The 27 T cell receptor beta chains below all came from one sample that was sequenced in a study of T cell responses to AZD1222 COVID-19 vaccine. Only in-frame clones appear in the TCRdb table, and some are missing; sequencing was by immunoSEQ multiplex PCR. The sample shows fewer than 120,000 clones, 87% of them seen only once. The source was peripheral blood, collected on day 0 of AZD1222 vaccination. These receptors were collected from an adult in good health.

The rearrangement links TRBV28 to TRBJ1-3; a possible D gene is TRBD1 (5 bases). The V and J ends lost 6 bases and 0 bases respectively, with 15 bases between them. CDR1 is MDHEN and CDR2 is SYDVKM in the germline V gene. The CDR3 has 16 amino acids. CDR3 sequence reads: CASRGAWGTSGNTIYF. The CDR3, as DNA: TGTGCCAGCAGGGGAGCATGGGGGACCTCTGGAAACACCATATATTTT. Full variable domain (missing parts from reference TRBV28 and TRBJ1-3): DVKVTQSSRYLVKRTGEKVFLECVQDMDHENMFWYRQDPGLGLRLIYFSYDVKMKEKGDIPEGYSVSREKKERFSLILESASTNQTSMYLCASRGAWGTSGNTIYFGEGSWLTVV.

This chain connects TRBV3-1 (or the pseudogene TRBV3-2) to TRBJ2-1, with a tentative D call TRBD2 (5 bases). V dropped 3 bases and J dropped 7 bases, with 13 bases sitting between them. CDR1 is LGHDT and CDR2 is YNNKEL in the germline V gene (reference sequence). This CDR3 comprises 14 residues. The CDR3: CASSQALGWNEQFF. The CDR3 DNA is TGTGCCAGCAGCCAGGCACTAGGCTGGAATGAGCAGTTCTTC.

This chain connects TRBV19 to TRBJ2-7, with 9 bases lining up with TRBD1. The J segment lost 0 bases and the V segment lost 3 bases, leaving 3 bases of the junction unmatched. Looked up from germline, CDR1 is LNHDA and CDR2 is SQIVND (reference sequence). The CDR3 covers 15 residues. The CDR3, as DNA: TGTGCCAGTAGTATCGACAGGGGGAGCTCCTACGAGCAGTACTTC. Protein: CASSIDRGSSYEQYF.

This clone was recorded once. The chain uses TRBV6-2 or TRBV6-3 and TRBJ2-1, with TRBD2 identical over 15 bases. The V gene's germline CDR1 is MNHEY and CDR2 SVGEGT. V shed 4 bases and J 4 bases; nucleotides not matched to a gene: 5. The CDR3 contains 17 residues. CDR3 residues: CASSSPGLAGGYNEQFF. The CDR3 nucleotides read TGTGCCAGCAGTTCGCCGGGACTAGCGGGAGGATACAATGAGCAGTTCTTC.

V is TRBV28 and J is TRBJ2-7; TRBD2 agrees at 9 bases. The CDR3 has 16 residues. The germline V gene has CDR1 MDHEN and CDR2 SYDVKM. J gave up 2 bases and V 5 bases, and 10 bases lay outside the gene matches. CDR3 amino acids: CASSQLTSGKTYEQYF. CDR3 coding DNA: TGTGCCAGCAGTCAACTGACTAGCGGTAAGACCTACGAGCAGTACTTC.

The rearrangement joins TRBV7-9 to TRBJ2-2; 13 bases are shared with TRBD2. With V trimmed by 5 bases and J by 5 bases, 8 bases remained unmatched. CDR1 and CDR2 (germline): SEHNR, FQNEAQ (reference sequence). This CDR3 comprises 17 residues. DNA for the CDR3: TGTGCCAGCAGCCCTCGACTAGCGGGAGGAAAAACCGGGGAGCTGTTTTTT. Translated: CASSPRLAGGKTGELFF.

V usage is TRBV6-6 and J usage is TRBJ2-5; TRBD2 agrees at 11 bases. V dropped 7 bases and J dropped 7; count of bases not matched to a gene: 14. The CDR3 has 16 residues. Germline CDR1 reads MNHNY; CDR2 reads SVGAGI (reference sequence). The CDR3 is CASNGGGTSGPGTQYF. The CDR3 nucleotides are TGTGCCAGCAATGGAGGTGGGACTAGCGGCCCAGGGACCCAGTACTTC.

This clone was detected only a few times. The chain combines TRBV7-3 with TRBJ1-1; D unresolved. The germline V gene encodes CDR1 SGHTA and CDR2 FQGTGA. The CDR3 contains 14 residues. V lost 0 bases, J lost 1 base, and 6 bases lay in between. CDR3 residues: CASSLTPENTEAFF. As DNA, the CDR3 is TGTGCCAGCAGCTTAACCCCAGAGAACACTGAAGCTTTCTTT.

The chain joins TRBV21-1 to TRBJ2-3; TRBD2, the table's D call, lacks a check against the DNA. TRBV21-1 is tagged as a pseudogene. The CDR3 loop spans 20 amino acids. CDR3 sequence: CASSKGKRAWRESGTDTQYF. Here the CDR3 DNA reads TGTGCCAGCAGCAAAGGGAAGAGGGCTTGGCGGGAGAGCGGCACAGATACGCAGTATTTT.

The sample holds one count of this clone. The chain has TRBV9 and TRBJ1-3; D gene uncertain. Looked up from germline, CDR1 is SGDLS and CDR2 is YYNGEE. The CDR3 extends over 14 amino acids. The V end was cut by 2 bases, the J end by 4 bases, with 10 bases between. DNA for the CDR3: TGTGCCAGCAGCGTTCAGGAAGGCGGAAACACCATATATTTT. Encoded protein: CASSVQEGGNTIYF.

The J gene is TRBJ2-7, the V gene TRBV7-9; no definite D call. This CDR3 is 14 amino acids long. The V end lost 0 bases, the J end lost 4 bases, and 10 bases lay between the germline ends. Germline CDR1 SEHNR, CDR2 FQNEAQ (reference sequence). The CDR3, as DNA: TGTGCCAGCAGCTTAGCGTCGGACGTTTACGAGCAGTACTTC. Encoded protein: CASSLASDVYEQYF.

The V and J genes are TRBV6-5 and TRBJ2-3; D remains ambiguous. The V end lost 6 bases, the J end lost 4 bases, and 17 bases lay between the germline ends. Looked up from germline, CDR1 is MNHEY and CDR2 is SVGAGI. The CDR3 is 15 amino acids. The CDR3 here is CASRGQAPGADTQYF. DNA of the CDR3: TGTGCCAGCAGAGGGCAGGCACCTGGGGCAGATACGCAGTATTTT.

The chain links TRBV7-8 to TRBJ2-3, with 8 bases fitting TRBD2. CDR1 is SGHVS and CDR2 is FQNEAQ in the germline V gene. After removal of 2 bases from V and 5 bases from J, the junction contained 9 bases not matched to a gene. The CDR3 spans 16 residues. The CDR3 region is CASSLWVGLVIDTQYF. The CDR3 DNA follows: TGTGCCAGCAGCTTATGGGTGGGACTAGTCATAGATACGCAGTATTTT.

V and J are TRBV2 and TRBJ1-3; no clear D gene. CDR1 and CDR2 (germline): SNHLY, FYNNEI. The V end lost 3 bases, the J end lost 0 bases, and 9 bases lay between the germline ends. This CDR3 is built from 15 residues. The CDR3: CASSDMRNSGNTIYF. In DNA, the CDR3 is TGTGCCAGCAGTGACATGCGGAACTCTGGAAACACCATATATTTT.

This clone was seen only a few times. The chain recombines TRBV11-2 with TRBJ2-5; the D gene is possibly TRBD2 (6 bases). Germline CDR1 SGHAT, CDR2 FQNNGV. V dropped 1 base and J dropped 3 bases, with 9 bases sitting between them. CDR3 length equals 14 residues. CDR3 loop: CASSLAGGKETQYF. The CDR3, as DNA: TGTGCCAGCAGCTTAGCGGGCGGGAAAGAGACCCAGTACTTC.

The chain uses TRBV9 and TRBJ2-5, with a weak D call TRBD1 (7 bases). Germline V CDR1 and CDR2: SGDLS, YYNGEE. V dropped 2 bases and J dropped 3 bases, with 14 bases sitting between them. The CDR3 totals 15 residues. The chain's CDR3 is CASSVGRGDEETQYF. For the CDR3, the DNA is TGTGCCAGCAGCGTCGGCAGGGGGGATGAAGAGACCCAGTACTTC.

The chain combines TRBV19 with TRBJ2-3, with D perhaps given as TRBD1 or TRBD2 (5 bases each). The CDR3 is made up of 16 amino acids. The V gene's germline CDR1 is LNHDA and CDR2 SQIVND (reference sequence). Trimming took off 1 base at V and 0 bases at J, with 11 bases between the two ends. The DNA for the CDR3 is TGTGCCAGTAGTATAGGTGGGGGTTTCAGCACAGATACGCAGTATTTT. It encodes CASSIGGGFSTDTQYF.

The chain is built from TRBV29-1 and TRBJ2-1; no clear D gene. Germline CDR1 SQVTM, CDR2 ANQGSEA. Trimming shortened V by 4 bases and J by 5 bases, and 3 bases separated the two germline ends. This CDR3 is 10 amino acids long. The CDR3 sequence: CSVGDNEQFF. The CDR3 nucleotides are TGCAGCGTTGGTGACAATGAGCAGTTCTTC.

V and J are TRBV15 and TRBJ2-7; 10 bases are shared with TRBD1. Germline-derived CDR1 and CDR2 are LNHNV and YYDKDF (reference sequence). V was pared by 1 base and J by 2 bases, with 2 bases of the junction left unmatched. The CDR3 runs to 15 residues. The CDR3 region is CATSRGGQGTYEQYF. The DNA of the CDR3 is TGTGCCACCAGCAGAGGGGGACAGGGGACCTACGAGCAGTACTTC.

The chain carries TRBV18 and TRBJ2-3; D is perhaps TRBD1 or TRBD2 (5 bases each). Germline V gives CDR1 KGHSH, CDR2 LQKENI. The CDR3 is 16 residues long. V lost 1 base and J 3 bases, leaving 14 bases between the germline ends. The CDR3 coding sequence is TGTGCCAGCTCACCACGCCAAGGGTGGGGGACAGATACGCAGTATTTT. Encoded protein: CASSPRQGWGTDTQYF.

The chain links TRBV4-1 to TRBJ2-7; TRBD2 matches at 9 bases. In germline, CDR1 is MGHRA, CDR2 YSYEKL. V trimming: 1 base; J trimming: 0 bases; junction bases outside the gene matches: 4. CDR3 length: 16 amino acids. CDR3 bases: TGCGCCAGCAGCCAAGGCCTTAGCGGGAGCTCCTACGAGCAGTACTTC. This sequence encodes CASSQGLSGSSYEQYF.

The chain is built from TRBV7-3 and TRBJ2-3; no reliable D call. V was cut by 4 bases and J by 0 bases, with 11 bases left in between. The CDR3 has 15 residues. The germline CDR1 and CDR2 sequences are SGHTA and FQGTGA. The CDR3 DNA reads as TGTGCCAGCAGCTCCCGGATATCCAGCACAGATACGCAGTATTTT. Encoded protein: CASSSRISSTDTQYF.

The chain is built from TRBV7-2 and TRBJ2-3, with D hard to call. Germline V gene data show CDR1 as SGHTA and CDR2 as FQGNSA. With 5 bases removed from V and 2 bases from J, the gap between germline ends came to 14 bases. CDR3 length equals 15 residues. The CDR3 bases are TGTGCCAGCAGCGTAACGGCCGTTTACACAGATACGCAGTATTTT. Translated, it gives CASSVTAVYTDTQYF.

The chain couples TRBV29-1 to TRBJ2-3; D not certain. There are 12 residues in the CDR3. CDR1 is SQVTM and CDR2 is ANQGSEA in the germline V gene. Trimming took off 2 bases at V and 2 bases at J, with 5 bases between the two ends. In nucleotides, the CDR3 is TGCAGCGTTGAACCCCACACAGATACGCAGTATTTT. Translating gives CSVEPHTDTQYF.

The chain carries TRBV3-1 (or the pseudogene TRBV3-2) and TRBJ2-5; D is ambiguous. V was clipped by 0 bases and J by 5 bases, with 13 bases between them. This CDR3 region has 15 residues. Per germline, CDR1 LGHDT and CDR2 YNNKEL (reference sequence). This chain's CDR3 is CASSQEVFRRETQYF. The CDR3 DNA sequence: TGTGCCAGCAGCCAAGAGGTTTTTAGACGGGAGACCCAGTACTTC.

The chain is built from TRBV5-1 and TRBJ2-2; 10 nucleotides match TRBD2. Per germline, CDR1 SGHRS and CDR2 YFSETQ. This CDR3 has 16 amino acids. With V trimmed by 1 base and J by 4 bases, 4 bases remained unmatched. The CDR3 DNA is TGCGCCAGCAGCTTGACTAGCGGGGTCGGCACCGGGGAGCTGTTTTTT. Residues: CASSLTSGVGTGELFF.

J is TRBJ1-3 and V is TRBV6-6, with a tentative D call TRBD1 (6 bases). The CDR3 sequence is 16 residues long. V was trimmed by 4 bases and J by 0 bases, leaving 13 bases between them. CDR1 is MNHNY, CDR2 SVGAGI, per germline (reference sequence). This chain's CDR3 is CASSSTSQGSGNTIYF. As DNA, the CDR3 is TGTGCCAGCAGTTCCACATCACAGGGCTCTGGAAACACCATATATTTT.